Following are 16 T cell receptor beta chains from one sample sequenced in a study of cytomegalovirus exposure and HLA in healthy donors. 13 Jbeta primers and 60 Vbeta primers were used for the PCR. Produced via immunoSEQ multiplex PCR; TCRdb's table is partial and in-frame only. The sample holds approximately 210,000 clones; about three quarters are singletons and the top ten take about 1%. Sequenced: PBMCs. Every receptor here comes from a woman aged 35 to 49 in good health and CMV-seronegative.

The gene calls are TRBV29-1 and TRBJ2-3, with 10 bases lining up with TRBD1. V gave up 4 bases and J gave up 3 bases; unmatched junction bases: 4. CDR1 and CDR2 (germline): SQVTM, ANQGSEA. This CDR3 contains 14 residues. CDR3: CSVGRDRGTDTQYF. Written as DNA, the CDR3 is TGCAGCGTTGGGAGGGACAGGGGAACAGATACGCAGTATTTT.

The DNA for the CDR3 is TGTGCCAGCAGTTTACGGACAGGGGGGAGGGGCTACACCTTC. Protein: CASSLRTGGRGYTF. The J gene is TRBJ1-2, the V gene TRBV28; the match to TRBD1 covers 10 bases. V lost 2 bases and J lost 8; bases outside the gene matches: 5. The CDR3 extends over 14 amino acids. CDR1 and CDR2 from the germline V gene are MDHEN and SYDVKM.

CDR3 DNA sequence: TGTGCCAGCAGCTTAGTTCCGACAGGACAGCCCCAGCATTTT. It encodes CASSLVPTGQPQHF. V usage is TRBV7-2 and J usage is TRBJ1-5; possibly TRBD1 for D (6 bases). Trimming cost V 1 base and J 7 bases, with 11 bases left between them. CDR1 is SGHTA and CDR2 is FQGNSA in the germline V gene. The CDR3 runs 14 residues.

This chain links TRBV2 with TRBJ1-1; TRBD1 is a possible D gene (5 bases). V lost 1 base and J 4 bases, leaving 13 bases between the germline ends. The CDR3 is made up of 15 amino acids. Per the germline V gene, CDR1 is SNHLY and CDR2 is FYNNEI. The CDR3 spells CASSEDPAGPTEAFF. The CDR3 DNA reads as TGTGCCAGCAGTGAAGATCCGGCAGGGCCCACTGAAGCTTTCTTT.

The CDR3 is CASSLGSGRQSGNEQFF. The CDR3 DNA sequence: TGTGCCAGCAGCTTAGGTAGCGGGAGGCAGTCAGGCAATGAGCAGTTCTTC. The J gene is TRBJ2-1, the V gene TRBV7-3; the match to TRBD2 covers 10 bases. This CDR3 has 17 residues. Losses at the gene ends were 2 bases for V and 6 bases for J; bases not matched to a gene: 10. From germline, CDR1 is SGHTA and CDR2 FQGTGA.

The gene calls are TRBV9 and TRBJ2-7; 12 bases align to TRBD2. The CDR3 runs to 17 residues. V was pared by 1 base and J by 3 bases, with 8 bases of the junction left unmatched. Germline lookup yields CDR1 SGDLS and CDR2 YYNGEE. In DNA form, the CDR3 reads TGTGCCAGCAGCGTACCCGGCCCTAGCGGGAGGGTCTACGAGCAGTACGTC. Translation gives CASSVPGPSGRVYEQYV.

The genes are TRBV6-5 and TRBJ2-2; 8 nucleotides line up with TRBD2. V trimming: 0 bases; J trimming: 5 bases; junction bases outside the gene matches: 5. Germline V gives CDR1 MNHEY, CDR2 SVGAGI. The CDR3 spans 16 residues. CDR3 protein: CASSYSSGSGTGELFF. Here the CDR3 DNA reads TGTGCCAGCAGTTACTCAAGCGGGAGCGGGACCGGGGAGCTGTTTTTT.

This clone was detected only a few times. The chain couples TRBV5-4 to TRBJ2-3; 7 nucleotides agree with TRBD2. V gave up 4 bases and J gave up 3 bases; unmatched junction bases: 2. The CDR3 consists of 13 residues. Germline CDR1 SGHNT, CDR2 YYREEE (reference sequence). The CDR3 spells CASSPGGTDTQYF. As DNA, the CDR3 is TGTGCCAGCAGCCCGGGGGGAACAGATACGCAGTATTTT.

This clone has a single count. V usage is TRBV30 and J usage is TRBJ2-3; a possible D gene is TRBD2 (5 bases). The V end lost 1 base, the J end lost 0 bases, and 14 bases lay between the germline ends. Germline V gene data show CDR1 as GTSNPN and CDR2 as SVGIG (reference sequence). The CDR3 spans 16 residues. The CDR3 region is CAWSAAGLVSTDTQYF. For the CDR3, the DNA is TGTGCCTGGAGTGCTGCCGGACTTGTGAGCACAGATACGCAGTATTTT.

This chain links TRBV29-1 with TRBJ2-3, with a tentative D call TRBD2 (6 bases). V was trimmed by 0 bases and J by 6 bases, leaving 10 bases between them. Germline CDR1 is SQVTM and CDR2 is ANQGSEA. The CDR3 is made up of 13 amino acids. The CDR3 sequence is CSVEDPAGDTQYF. In DNA, the CDR3 is TGCAGCGTTGAAGATCCTGCGGGGGATACGCAGTATTTT.

The chain employs TRBV5-4 and TRBJ1-1, with D possibly matching TRBD1 (5 bases). V dropped 2 bases and J dropped 5 bases, with 10 bases sitting between them. CDR3 length: 13 amino acids. Looked up from germline, CDR1 is SGHNT and CDR2 is YYREEE (reference sequence). The CDR3 coding sequence is TGTGCCAGCAGCTTCGGGACTCTTACTGAAGCTTTCTTT. It translates to CASSFGTLTEAFF.

The chain recombines TRBV19 with TRBJ2-1; TRBD1 matches 7 bases. The germline CDR1 and CDR2 sequences are LNHDA and SQIVND (reference sequence). V shed 6 bases and J 0 bases; nucleotides not matched to a gene: 17. This CDR3 region has 19 residues. Here the CDR3 reads CASSPARQGQPSSYNEQFF. The CDR3 DNA follows: TGTGCCAGTAGCCCCGCCCGCCAGGGACAGCCAAGCTCCTACAATGAGCAGTTCTTC.

As to this clone: Additional DNA sequences in this sample encode the identical CDR3. The CDR3 loop is CASGRTGGGSEAFF. CDR3 nucleotide sequence: TGTGCCAGCGGCAGGACAGGGGGCGGGTCTGAAGCTTTCTTT. This chain joins TRBV6-1 and TRBJ1-1; 11 nucleotides match TRBD1. Trimming cost V 8 bases and J 6 bases; bases outside gene matches: 8. The length of the CDR3 is 14 residues. CDR1 MNHNS and CDR2 SASEGT come from the germline V gene.

The chain combines TRBV2 with TRBJ1-1, with TRBD1 as a possible D gene (6 bases). The CDR3 has 15 amino acids. Trimming cost V 8 bases and J 1 base, with 17 bases left between them. Germline V CDR1 and CDR2: SNHLY, FYNNEI. The CDR3 loop is CASRNVTGTNTEAFF. CDR3 DNA: TGTGCCAGCCGAAATGTGACAGGAACGAACACTGAAGCTTTCTTT. Using reference TRBV2 and TRBJ1-1 for the parts outside the CDR3, the full variable domain is EPEVTQTPSHQVTQMGQEVILRCVPISNHLYFYWYRQILGQKVEFLVSFYNNEISEKSEIFDDQFSVERPDGSNFTLKIRSTKLEDSAMYFCASRNVTGTNTEAFFGQGTRLTVV.

This chain connects TRBV7-2 to TRBJ2-3; D might be TRBD1 (5 bases). The V end lost 4 bases, the J end lost 4 bases, and 18 bases lay between the germline ends. The germline V gene has CDR1 SGHTA and CDR2 FQGNSA. The CDR3 length is 16 residues. DNA of the CDR3: TGTGCCAGCAGCTCAACTCCCAGGGCCCGCGCAGATACGCAGTATTTT. Protein sequence: CASSSTPRARADTQYF.

This clone is a singleton in its sample. The chain links TRBV7-9 to TRBJ2-2; 12 bases line up with TRBD2. Losses at the gene ends were 8 bases for V and 5 bases for J; bases not matched to a gene: 9. CDR1 and CDR2 (germline): SEHNR, FQNEAQ (reference sequence). CDR3 size: 16 residues. CDR3 in amino acids: CASHASGRARTGELFF. The CDR3 DNA reads TGTGCCAGCCACGCTAGCGGGAGGGCCCGGACCGGGGAGCTGTTTTTT. Using reference TRBV7-9 and TRBJ2-2 for the parts outside the CDR3, the full variable domain is DTGVSQNPRHKITKRGQNVTFRCDPISEHNRLYWYRQTLGQGPEFLTYFQNEAQLEKSRLLSDRFSAERPKGSFSTLEIQRTEQGDSAMYLCASHASGRARTGELFFGEGSRLTVL.